The rows below give T cell receptor beta chains drawn from one sample of a study of T cell responses to AZD1222 COVID-19 vaccine. Sequencing used immunoSEQ multiplex PCR; TCRdb keeps in-frame clones, though not all of them. The table has fewer than 120,000 clones, about nine tenths seen once. The specimen was peripheral blood, collected on day 0 of AZD1222 vaccination. The receptors stem from an adult in good health. The CDR3 runs from the conserved cysteine through the conserved F or W. D genes are given only for firm matches. Clone size appears in some rows only: once, few, many, or a class for an expanded clone.

>once|TRBJ2-2|TRBV5-1|NA
TGCGCCAGCAGCATAGGGATAATCACCGGGGAGCTGTTTTTT
CASSIGIITGELFF
>NA|TRBJ2-1|TRBV19|NA
TGTGCCAGTAGACTATCAGGGTATGACAATGAGCAGTTCTTC
CASRLSGYDNEQFF
>once|TRBJ1-1|TRBV6-5|TRBD1
TGTGCCAGCAGTTCCAGGGACAGCTCGAACACTGAAGCTTTCTTT
CASSSRDSSNTEAFF
>NA|TRBJ2-2|TRBV29-1|NA
TGCAGCGTGTCGGGATCTGGCGGGGAGCTGTTTTTT
CSVSGSGGELFF
>NA|TRBJ1-1|TRBV5-4|NA
TGTGCCAGCAGCTTGTACGTGAACACTGAAGCTTTCTTT
CASSLYVNTEAFF
>NA|TRBJ2-7|TRBV9|TRBD1
TGTGCCAGCAGCGGTGGAGGCCTGGGACAGGGGGCGCGGGAGCAGTACTTC
CASSGGGLGQGAREQYF
>NA|TRBJ2-7|TRBV3-1/TRBV3-2|TRBD2
TGTGCCAGCAGCCATAGACAGCGACTAGCGGACCTCTCCTACGAGCAGTACTTC
CASSHRQRLADLSYEQYF
>NA|TRBJ2-1|TRBV11-3|NA
TGTGCCAGCAGCCAACGGGACGCCGGCAATGAGCAGTTCTTC
CASSQRDAGNEQFF
>NA|TRBJ1-5|TRBV5-1|TRBD1
TGCGCCAGCAGTCCTGGACAGGGAGATCAGCCCCAGCATTTT
CASSPGQGDQPQHF
>NA|TRBJ2-1|TRBV4-2|NA
TGTGCCAGCAGCCAAGATCCTCTTAGGAGGGCCGGGCGGTTCTTC
CASSQDPLRRAGRFF
>NA|TRBJ1-6|TRBV2|NA
TGTGCCAGCCTCAGGGATGCGTCCTATAATTCACCCCTCCACTTT
CASLRDASYNSPLHF
>NA|TRBJ2-5|TRBV2|NA
TGTGCCAGTGGGGGGCGCCAGTACTTC
CASGGRQYF
>NA|TRBJ2-5|TRBV4-1|NA
TGCGCCAGCAGCCAAGATTCGGCTCAAGAGACCCAGTACTTC
CASSQDSAQETQYF
>NA|TRBJ2-2|TRBV7-9|NA
TGTGCCAGCAGCTTAGCGCTCCAAAGCCAGGGTAGAACCGGGGAGCTGTTTTTT
CASSLALQSQGRTGELFF
>NA|TRBJ2-6|TRBV6-5|NA
TGTGCCACCACTCGGACGGTCTCTGGGGCCAACGTCCTGACTTTC
CATTRTVSGANVLTF